This T cell receptor (beta chain) emerged from a study of cytomegalovirus exposure and HLA in healthy donors (dated by TCRdb to 2016 to 2017). Context from the whole study: An earlier analysis of roughly 630 of the donors reported more than 250 Gb of sequence data and about 100 million unique TCR beta sequences from some 180 million T cells. Among some 400 genotyped donors of the cohort, an average of approximately 220,000 unique TCR beta nucleotide sequences was sequenced per donor, of which 15% to 20% were non-productive. Alongside the repertoire data, information on donor age, sex, ethnicity and CMV serostatus was compiled. High-throughput TCR immunosequencing, statistical association of individual TCRs with disease status, and machine learning were combined to predict cytomegalovirus infection status. Every repertoire in the discovery cohort had been generated on one and the same sequencing platform. The number of donors typed differed by locus, with about 629-630 for A, B, C, DRB1 and DQB1, around 520 for DQA1, 600 to 610 for DPA1, and around 430 for DPB1. About 300 gigabases of sequencing data and approximately 80 million unique TCR sequences were included in an early release covering 550 to 650 HLA-typed donors. To decide whether each TCR beta V gene segment behaved as functional or pseudogenic, an earlier analysis of some 600 of the donors relied on high-throughput TCR beta sequencing. In addition to the first cohort of around 670 subjects, a separate validation cohort of 100 to 150 different subjects was used. Because of strong linkage in the cohort, roughly five DR-DQ haplotypes were treated as single units for association and clustering. In the later analysis, no new phenotypic data were used to find candidate immune exposures; instead, reliance was placed on TCR beta sequences and their occurrence across donors. The study aimed to test whether cataloging public T cell receptors could reveal signatures of past pathogen exposure. In a later analysis, previously published TCR beta repertoires from 550 to 700 donors were re-analyzed and high-resolution HLA genotyping was added so that TCR occurrence patterns could be studied. Using immunosequencing, the study profiled T cell repertoires from fewer than 700 subjects and related those repertoires to cytomegalovirus serostatus. A later genetic analysis took genome-wide SNP genotypes for 398 of the 666 donors and used that subset as a discovery cohort. HLA typing covered class I and class II loci at four-digit resolution. The genetic ancestry cluster associated with self-reported Caucasian donors included about four fifths of the 398 genotyped donors. Study-wide conclusions, independent of this receptor: At a false discovery rate of 0.05, a later analysis linked approximately 18,000 TCR beta sequences to specific HLA alleles. Only TCR beta chains were sequenced in this cohort, and the absence of alpha or paired-chain data limited detectable features. A later genetic analysis reported fewer N-insertions in productive TCRs among donors in an Asian-associated ancestry cluster than the roughly 700-donor mean. A further reported finding was that TCR beta sequences accurately predicted the HLA-A and HLA-B alleles for most subjects in the first cohort. A later analysis found that TCR association rates varied across HLA loci, with DRB1 alleles showing the most associated TCRs and HLA-C alleles the fewest. Some IMGT-functional V segments, including TRBV6-2 and TRBV6-3, could not be told apart with the 87-base-pair reads, so those segments were excluded. According to a later analysis, parvovirus B19, influenza, CMV and Epstein-Barr virus appeared linked to several top co-occurrence clusters. When HLA alleles, especially DR and DQ, strongly co-occurred, attributing TCR associations to individual alleles was difficult. While some public TCRs were present in many individuals, most TCR sequences turned up only very rarely across donors. A few of the identified cytomegalovirus-associated TCR beta chains were confirmed in vitro to be specific for cytomegalovirus antigens. A later analysis found that HLA-associated TCR beta chains were more clonally expanded and had lower generation probabilities than equally common non-associated chains. A group of highly shared sequence variants was considered likely to be a technical artifact of the sequencing pipeline. V-gene and J-gene trimming of TCR beta chains was associated with a missense DCLRE1C variant in a later genetic analysis, and the association was replicated in an independent cohort. Cytomegalovirus status was reported to be diagnosed by the classifier with high specificity and sensitivity in both the original and validation cohorts. Because HLA typing was missing for some donors at each locus, association tests included only the typed subset. Presence/absence analyses assumed roughly uniform sequencing depth across donors, an assumption that may not hold. Linkage disequilibrium might explain the correlated functional status among segregating V segments, but an unknown experimental factor could not be ruled out. For the cohort, immune exposure information was limited to CMV serostatus. An earlier analysis of approximately 540 of the donors showed that most TCR beta V segments appeared in productive rearrangements either about 87% or about 30% of the time, which broadly matched IMGT annotations. Because counts were too low, 15 to 20 rarely observed V segments, including chromosome 9 orphons, were excluded from the earlier analysis of several hundred of the donors. Most CMV-associated TCR beta chains appeared to be HLA-restricted in a later analysis, and the HLA associations seemed to be driven largely by CMV exposure. According to the authors, the approach could potentially be generalized to other disease states and immunological phenotypes. The study gave a list of 150 to 200 TCR beta chains associated with cytomegalovirus.

The cohort consisted of 666 healthy bone marrow donors. At the time of sampling, all cohort members were nominally healthy, though unrecorded immune exposures were likely present. The donor tested CMV seronegative, placing the donor among the approximately 400 seronegative members of the cohort. A peripheral blood sample was provided by each donor, and peripheral blood mononuclear cells were used for TCR beta sequencing. Genomic DNA was extracted from the blood cell samples with the Qiagen DNeasy Blood Extraction Kit. Measured from the cysteine to the phenylalanine, the CDR3 is 16 residues long. Only the CDR3 DNA is retained, 48 bases long and in frame from the first base. According to the germline V gene, CDR1 reads SGHRS and CDR2 reads YFSETQ. Trimming takes 0 bases off V and 0 bases off J; junction bases not matched to a gene: 1. Receptors were amplified or captured by the immunoSEQ multiplex PCR assay. The multiplex PCR relied on a mix of 60 forward primers for TCR Vbeta segments and 13 reverse primers for TCR Jbeta segments. A multiplex PCR assay on genomic DNA amplified the CDR3 region of rearranged TCR beta genes. The Illumina HiSeq System was used to sequence the amplified TCR beta libraries as 87-base-pair reads. The authors' pipeline ran thus. In a later analysis, about 80 million unique TCR beta chains were counted across the 650 to 750 repertoires, and roughly 10 million of these chains were shared by at least two donors. Raw reads were error-corrected and collapsed into unique sequences by a nearest-neighbor algorithm in which closely related sequences were merged to remove PCR and sequencing errors. Alignment of CDR3 sequences to IMGT reference sequences was used to assign V, D and J gene segments. For a sequence to be retained, at least a six-nucleotide match to both a V gene segment and a J gene segment was required. A rearrangement was called productive if the CDR3 had no stop codons and remained in frame with V and J, and every other rearrangement was called non-productive. Following IMGT convention, CDR3 was defined as the stretch from the second conserved V-encoded cysteine up to the conserved J-encoded phenylalanine. Sequences without an unambiguous match to a single V gene segment were excluded from the earlier analysis of about 630 of the donors. In an earlier analysis of a few hundred of the donors, V segments were called functional above 56.7% productive rearrangements and were called segregating when the between-donor standard deviation exceeded 5%. A statistical classification framework was built for diagnosing cytomegalovirus status from the catalog of TCR beta chain sequences. In a later analysis, TCR nucleotide sequences were compared against IMGT/GENE-DB human TR gene sequences so that V and J genes could be assigned. In a later analysis, CDR3 sequences and most-parsimonious VDJ recombination scenarios were assigned using the TCRdist pipeline. In a later analysis, each TCR beta chain was defined by its CDR3 amino acid sequence together with its V-gene family, and reads lacking a unique V-gene family were excluded. As a way to deal with suspected cross-contamination and a sequencing artifact, a later analysis dropped hundreds of nucleotide sequences that were highly shared and had low generation probability. For each public chain, a later analysis derived a clonal expansion index from normalized ranks of inferred template counts within each repertoire. In a later analysis, generation probabilities were computed with a VDJ recombination model fitted to out-of-frame rearrangements, and the resulting probabilities were checked against IGoR. In a later analysis, hypergeometric tests were used to score TCR-TCR, TCR-HLA and TCR-CMV co-occurrence, with a repertoire-size bias correction applied to TCR pairs. To estimate false discovery rates, a later analysis permuted the HLA or CMV assignments 20 times. In a later analysis, co-occurring TCRs were grouped with DBSCAN, and TCRdist sequence similarity was added when clustering was performed within HLA-allele-positive subsets. For co-occurrence clustering, repertoires with fewer than 30,000 or more than 120,000 public chains were excluded, along with a handful of repertoires with anomalous nucleotide sharing. The clones in this table, taken by TCRdb from immuneACCESS, are in-frame only. Not every clone is retained; where verified, under half of the shortfall comes from an unresolved V gene, and the cause of the rest is unknown. V and J calls and clone size are copied from that table; D and trimming were computed from the DNA. The sample table records about 150,000 clones; around three quarters of these occur just once. The ten largest clones capture 1.5% to 2% of the sample.

Points on this clone: The antigen it recognizes is unknown. No per-base quality is available; no much larger clone lies one base away.

The sequence is built from TRBV5-1 and TRBJ2-5; TRBD2 fits 11 bases in the junction. This receptor was identified in a man between 40 and 49 years old in good health and CMV-seronegative. Specimen: PBMCs. The CDR3 protein sequence reads: CASSLEGLADQETQYF. The nucleotides are TGCGCCAGCAGCTTGGAGGGACTAGCGGACCAAGAGACCCAGTACTTC.